This TCR beta chain originates from a study of T cells after yellow fever vaccination. CDR3 length equals 16 residues. The V and J ends lost 5 bases and 5 bases respectively, with 21 bases between them. This clonotype has more than one count but fewer than ten. TCR cDNA, made by 5'RACE template switching, carried an added universal primer site and UMIs. TCRdb fed the 5' RACE reads into MiXCR, producing one record per CDR3 protein. The data contain 400,000 or so distinct CDR3 sequences, around 10% of them singletons. The input for sequencing was PBMCs, taken on the day of the first yellow fever vaccination. The sequence was collected from a man aged 18 to 29 who received the YFV17D yellow fever vaccine. This sequence joins TRBV12-3 or TRBV12-4 and TRBJ2-5; D may be TRBD1 (5 bases). The CDR3 protein is CASSPRGSRGRETQYF. In DNA form, the CDR3 reads TGTGCCAGCAGTCCAAGGGGCAGTCGAGGCCGCGAGACCCAGTACTTC.